This T cell receptor (beta chain) was captured by sequencing in a study of vaccination effects on CD4 cells after COVID-19. Per germline, CDR1 SGHNT and CDR2 YENEEA. This CDR3 contains 14 residues. Losses at the gene ends were 5 bases for V and 8 bases for J; bases not matched to a gene: 11. Sequencing was performed with immunoSEQ multiplex PCR; in TCRdb, only in-frame clones are kept and a portion is missing. Of just under 75,000 clones listed, 60% to 75% are singletons. Under the ViraFEST assay, PBMC were stimulated with viral peptide pools so that antigen-specific CD4+ T cells expanded. Sequencing was performed afterwards. Having been cultured for around nine days, the cells underwent CD4+ T cell isolation. Nobody among the vaccine recipients had prior SARS-CoV-2 infection (nucleocapsid antibodies were negative). This clone appeared a few times. Its antigen remains unknown.

This clonotype originated in a human donor who received a COVID-19 vaccine. This sample comprised CD4+ T cells from PBMCs cultured with HCoV-NL63 spike peptides, obtained before COVID-19 vaccination. This chain joins TRBV11-3 and TRBJ1-2, with 7 bases lining up with TRBD1. The CDR3 here is CASSPQTGIDGYTF. The CDR3 DNA sequence: TGTGCCAGCAGCCCCCAGACAGGGATTGACGGCTACACCTTC.